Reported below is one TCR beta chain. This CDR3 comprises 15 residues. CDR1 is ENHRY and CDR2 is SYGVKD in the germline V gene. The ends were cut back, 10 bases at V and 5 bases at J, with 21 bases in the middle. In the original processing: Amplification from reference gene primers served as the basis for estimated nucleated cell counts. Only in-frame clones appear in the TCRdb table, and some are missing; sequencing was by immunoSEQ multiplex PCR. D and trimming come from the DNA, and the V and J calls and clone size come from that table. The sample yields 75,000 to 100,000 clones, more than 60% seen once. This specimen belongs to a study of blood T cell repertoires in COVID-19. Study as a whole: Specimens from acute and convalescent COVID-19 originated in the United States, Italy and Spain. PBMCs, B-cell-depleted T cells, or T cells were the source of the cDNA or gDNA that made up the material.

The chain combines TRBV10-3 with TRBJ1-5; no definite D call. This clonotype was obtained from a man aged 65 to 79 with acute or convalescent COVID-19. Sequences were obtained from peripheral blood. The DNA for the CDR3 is TGTGCCACCGGTCCCCGAGCCGAGGGCGATCAGCCCCAGCATTTT. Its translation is CATGPRAEGDQPQHF.